The T cell receptor (beta chain) described here comes from a study of cytomegalovirus exposure and HLA in healthy donors. About the research overall: Tens of millions of unique TCRs from HLA-typed donors were held in an early data release. Study-wide results and limits: Associated with cytomegalovirus, according to the listing, were 170 or so TCR beta chains. The number of N-insertions in an Asian-associated ancestry cluster was reportedly below the roughly 660-donor mean in a later analysis.

The PCR made use of 60 Vbeta and 13 Jbeta primers. The assay was immunoSEQ multiplex PCR, and TCRdb's table has in-frame clones only and misses some. The data hold 150,000 to 200,000 clones, with roughly 73% observed a single time. A note on this clone: Its antigen remains unknown.

Germline V gene lookup returns CDR1 KGHSH and CDR2 LQKENI. V lost 3 bases, J lost 1 base, and 8 bases stayed unmatched. This CDR3 region has 16 residues. The sample taken for sequencing was PBMCs. This clonotype originated in a female donor in good health and CMV-seronegative. The V and J genes are TRBV18 and TRBJ1-1, with 7 bases aligning to TRBD1. CDR3 nucleotide sequence: TGTGCCAGCTCACCTGGGACAGCTCATACGAACACTGAAGCTTTCTTT. As protein: CASSPGTAHTNTEAFF.